These 5 T cell receptor beta chains were all obtained from the same sample, sequenced in a study of blood T cell repertoires in COVID-19. The data were produced by immunoSEQ multiplex PCR, yet TCRdb's version contains in-frame clones alone and is incomplete. The data show about 180,000 clones, approximately 85% seen once. Sequenced input: peripheral blood. The source of these receptors is a man in his sixties with acute or convalescent COVID-19.

This chain uses TRBV28 with TRBJ2-1, with D perhaps TRBD2 (5 bases). Germline V gene lookup returns CDR1 MDHEN and CDR2 SYDVKM. Deletions cut 8 bases from V and 6 bases from J, with 17 bases between. The CDR3 covers 14 residues. This CDR3 is CASGPGFRRNEQFF. CDR3 sequence (DNA): TGTGCCAGCGGTCCGGGATTCCGCCGCAATGAGCAGTTCTTC.

The V and J genes are TRBV28 and TRBJ1-1; D perhaps matches TRBD1 (6 bases). Between the trimmed V and J ends, which lost 4 bases and 5 bases, there was a span of 17 bases. This CDR3 spans 15 amino acids. The germline CDR1 and CDR2 sequences are MDHEN and SYDVKM. The CDR3 spells CASSSHGGRLTEAFF. In DNA form, the CDR3 reads TGTGCCAGCAGTTCCCACGGGGGGCGCTTGACTGAAGCTTTCTTT.

The rearrangement uses TRBV6-5 and TRBJ2-7, with D maybe TRBD2 (6 bases). Germline CDR1 MNHEY, CDR2 SVGAGI. CDR3 length: 15 residues. V dropped 6 bases and J dropped 5 bases, with 20 bases sitting between them. The CDR3 sequence is CASSAPGLSHHEQYF. The CDR3 coding sequence is TGTGCCAGCAGCGCCCCAGGACTATCCCACCACGAGCAGTACTTC.

The chain joins TRBV4-1 to TRBJ1-2, with TRBD1 matching over 7 bases. The CDR3 has 14 residues. V shed 1 base and J 9 bases; nucleotides not matched to a gene: 8. CDR1 and CDR2 from the germline V gene are MGHRA and YSYEKL. The CDR3 region is CASSQGIQGWSYTF. The CDR3 DNA sequence: TGCGCCAGCAGCCAAGGGATACAGGGGTGGAGCTACACCTTC.

The table lists this clone with a few counts. DNA of the CDR3: TGTGCCGGAGTCCCCACCGGGAGGGCCGGGGATACGCAGTATTTT. Protein sequence: CAGVPTGRAGDTQYF. The chain recombines TRBV2 with TRBJ2-3, with 8 positions matching TRBD2. The CDR3 length is 15 residues. The junction had 16 bases not matched to a gene; V was cut back by 11 bases and J by 6 bases. Germline loops: CDR1 SNHLY, CDR2 FYNNEI. The full variable domain, rest sourced from reference TRBV2 and TRBJ2-3, is EPEVTQTPSHQVTQMGQEVILRCVPISNHLYFYWYRQILGQKVEFLVSFYNNEISEKSEIFDDQFSVERPDGSNFTLKIRSTKLEDSAMYFCAGVPTGRAGDTQYFGPGTRLTVL.